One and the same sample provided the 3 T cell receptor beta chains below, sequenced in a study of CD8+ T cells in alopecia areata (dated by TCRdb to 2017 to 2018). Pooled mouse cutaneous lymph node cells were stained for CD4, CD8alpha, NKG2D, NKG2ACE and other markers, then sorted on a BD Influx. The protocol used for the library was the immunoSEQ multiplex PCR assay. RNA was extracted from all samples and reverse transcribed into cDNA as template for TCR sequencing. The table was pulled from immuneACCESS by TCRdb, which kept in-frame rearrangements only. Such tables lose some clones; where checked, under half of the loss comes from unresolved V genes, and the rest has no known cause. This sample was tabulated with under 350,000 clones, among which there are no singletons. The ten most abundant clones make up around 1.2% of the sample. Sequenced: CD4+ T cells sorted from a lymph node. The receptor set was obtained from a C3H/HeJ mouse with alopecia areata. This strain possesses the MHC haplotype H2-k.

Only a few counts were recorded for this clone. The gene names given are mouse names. CDR3 amino acids: CASGERTAEVFF. CDR3 DNA (partial): TGTGCCAGCGGTGAGAGGACAGCA. J is TRBJ1-1 and V is TRBV13-2; D may be TRBD1 (6 bases). The CDR3 end falls 4 residues outside the read, so it is completed with the germline J gene. Germline assignment: CDR1 NNHNN and CDR2 SYGAGS (reference sequence). CDR3 length: 12 residues.

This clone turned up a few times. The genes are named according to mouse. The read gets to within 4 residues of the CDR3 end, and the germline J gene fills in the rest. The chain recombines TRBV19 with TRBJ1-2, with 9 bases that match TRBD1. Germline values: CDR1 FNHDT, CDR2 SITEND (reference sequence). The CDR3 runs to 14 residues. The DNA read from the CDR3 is TGTGCCAGCAGTACGGGACAGGGAAGGTCC. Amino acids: CASSTGQGRS. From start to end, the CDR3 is CASSTGQGRSDYTF.

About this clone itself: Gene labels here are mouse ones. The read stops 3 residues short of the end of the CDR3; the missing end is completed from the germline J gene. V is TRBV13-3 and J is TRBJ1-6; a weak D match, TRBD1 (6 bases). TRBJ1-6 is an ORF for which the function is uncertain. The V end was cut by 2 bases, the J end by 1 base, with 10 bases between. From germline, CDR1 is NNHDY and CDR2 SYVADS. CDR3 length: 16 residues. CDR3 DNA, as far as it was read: TGTGCCAGCAGTGAAGGCAGGGGATCCTATAATTCGCCC. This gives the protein CASSEGRGSYNSP. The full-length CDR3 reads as CASSEGRGSYNSPLYF.